This T cell receptor beta chain was obtained from a study of post-analysis software for immune sequencing data. Study background: Relapsing-remitting, secondary progressive and progressive-relapsing multiple sclerosis were all included among the disease courses.

V was shortened by 5 bases and J by 1 base, with 14 bases between the two germline ends. From germline, CDR1 is MRHNA and CDR2 SNTAGT. This CDR3 region has 15 residues. cDNA libraries for TCR beta contained unique molecular identifiers. The authors obtained some 500,000 cDNA molecules from approximately 1 to 10 million T cells. TCRdb used MiXCR to reprocess the PCR reads, holding one entry per CDR3 protein. The table has roughly 540,000 distinct CDR3 sequences, 30% to 40% seen once; the top ten hold about 6%. This clonotype was detected a few times. Its antigen remains unknown. Findings of the study overall: The study found TRBV5-6, TRBV5-1 and TRBV20-1 among several TRBV segments more frequent in patients than controls. A significant reduction in normalized Chao1 diversity was observed in multiple sclerosis patients versus controls. Under F measure analysis, samples from one preparation batch co-clustered strongly.

This TCR came from a girl younger than 18 with multiple sclerosis. The sample was blood. This sequence joins TRBV6-4 and TRBJ1-2; possible D gene TRBD1, 6 bases. The CDR3: CASSPGTLLNYGYTF. The DNA for the CDR3 is TGTGCCAGCAGTCCAGGGACACTTCTTAACTATGGCTACACCTTC.